This T cell receptor beta chain was recovered during a study of T cells of healthy individuals. Germline CDR1 reads MNHEY; CDR2 reads SVGAGI. V trimming: 2 bases; J trimming: 5 bases; junction bases outside the gene matches: 8. This CDR3 is 15 amino acids long. TCRdb re-analysed the 5' RACE reads in MiXCR, keeping a single row per CDR3 protein. The top ten hold roughly 7.5% of the sample, which has about 82,000 distinct CDR3 sequences, approximately 5.4% seen once. This clonotype appeared a few times. The TCR sequence derives from a female donor in good health. The chain is built from TRBV6-5 and TRBJ2-5; TRBD2 agrees at 7 bases. In DNA form, the CDR3 reads TGTGCCAGCAGTTACGGGGGAGGGCCCGGGGAGACCCAGTACTTC. Protein: CASSYGGGPGETQYF.